The 28 T cell receptor beta chains in this list originate from one sample, sequenced in a study of T cell changes during pregnancy in multiple sclerosis. The assay was immunoSEQ multiplex PCR, and TCRdb's table has in-frame clones only and misses some. The top ten clones hold less than 0.45% of a sample with 70,000 or so clones, about 89% of them seen once. The specimen comprised CD4+ T cells from peripheral blood mononuclear cells, sampled before pregnancy. These receptor sequences come from a female donor with multiple sclerosis, enrolled in a pregnancy study.

This clone occurred once. The chain is built from TRBV9 and TRBJ2-1; 8 bases align to TRBD2. This CDR3 contains 16 residues. Germline lookup yields CDR1 SGDLS and CDR2 YYNGEE. Germline trimming cut 0 bases from V and 3 bases from J; bases unmatched to any gene: 5. The CDR3 DNA follows: TGTGCCAGCAGCGTAGGATCCAGCGGGAGCTACAATGAGCAGTTCTTC. Protein product: CASSVGSSGSYNEQFF.

The chain joins TRBV27 to TRBJ1-5; D gene ambiguous. CDR1 MNHEY and CDR2 SMNVEV come from the germline V gene (reference sequence). Trimming left V 7 bases short and J 3 bases short, with 13 bases between. This CDR3 region has 14 residues. The CDR3: CASTRRELNQPQHF. In DNA, the CDR3 is TGTGCCAGCACCAGACGGGAACTCAATCAGCCCCAGCATTTT.

The chain combines TRBV10-3 with TRBJ1-1; D not certain. In germline, CDR1 is ENHRY, CDR2 SYGVKD. This CDR3 comprises 15 residues. V was cut by 3 bases and J by 10 bases, with 21 bases left in between. The CDR3 region is CAISDFGRDEDGAFF. CDR3 DNA: TGTGCCATCAGTGATTTCGGGCGGGATGAGGACGGAGCTTTCTTT.

The chain employs TRBV29-1 and TRBJ1-2; D call uncertain. CDR1 is SQVTM, CDR2 ANQGSEA, per germline. V was pared by 3 bases and J by 4 bases, with 9 bases between. The CDR3 spans 12 residues. Written as DNA, the CDR3 is TGCAGCGTTGATCCGTCCGGCTATGGCTACACCTTC. This encodes CSVDPSGYGYTF.

In this sample, this clone turned up a few times. The rearrangement links TRBV28 to TRBJ1-6; no clear D gene. The V and J ends lost 8 bases and 7 bases respectively, with 15 bases between them. The CDR3 loop spans 14 amino acids. CDR1 and CDR2 (germline): MDHEN, SYDVKM. CDR3: CASRPSDWNSPLHF. The CDR3 coding sequence is TGTGCCAGCCGGCCTAGTGATTGGAATTCACCCCTCCACTTT.

The CDR3 loop reads CAWSAGQTLQETQYF. The DNA for the CDR3 is TGTGCCTGGAGCGCAGGACAGACTCTCCAAGAGACCCAGTACTTC. The chain couples TRBV30 to TRBJ2-5, with D maybe TRBD1 (6 bases). Trimming cost V 3 bases and J 1 base, with 15 bases left between them. Germline-derived CDR1 and CDR2 are GTSNPN and SVGIG (reference sequence). This CDR3 contains 15 residues. Full variable domain (outside the CDR3, taken from reference TRBV30 and TRBJ2-5): SQTIHQWPATLVQPVGSPLSLECTVEGTSNPNLYWYRQAAGRGLQLLFYSVGIGQISSEVPQNLSASRPQDRQFILSSKKLLLSDSGFYLCAWSAGQTLQETQYFGPGTRLLVL.

This chain uses TRBV27 with TRBJ2-7; 12 bases are shared with TRBD1. This CDR3 has 18 amino acids. J was trimmed by 6 bases and V by 6 bases; bases with no gene match: 18. Germline CDR1 is MNHEY and CDR2 is SMNVEV (reference sequence). Here the CDR3 DNA reads TGTGCCAGCAGGAGGACGGGACAGGGGGCCCAAAGGGAAGCCGAGCAGTACTTC. Residues: CASRRTGQGAQREAEQYF.

The chain is built from TRBV4-3 and TRBJ2-3, with 9 bases matching TRBD2. The trim removed 0 bases at V and 4 bases at J, leaving 5 bases unmatched. Germline assignment: CDR1 LGHNA and CDR2 YSLEER. This CDR3 contains 16 residues. As DNA, the CDR3 is TGCGCCAGCAGCCAAGATTGGGCGGGGGGGGCAGATACGCAGTATTTT. It codes for CASSQDWAGGADTQYF.

The V call is TRBV30, the J call TRBJ1-6; no clear D gene. Between the trimmed V and J ends, which lost 2 bases and 10 bases, there was a span of 12 bases. Germline values: CDR1 GTSNPN, CDR2 SVGIG (reference sequence). The CDR3 contains 13 residues. CDR3 sequence: CAWSPRFQSPLHF. In nucleotides, the CDR3 is TGTGCCTGGAGTCCCCGATTCCAGTCACCCCTCCACTTT.

This chain connects TRBV7-9 to TRBJ2-1; 9 bases align to TRBD1. J was trimmed by 9 bases and V by 4 bases; bases with no gene match: 10. The V gene's germline CDR1 is SEHNR and CDR2 FQNEAQ (reference sequence). The CDR3 is 15 residues long. CDR3 amino acids: CASSYPGTGFSEQFF. CDR3 sequence (DNA): TGTGCCAGCAGCTATCCCGGGACAGGGTTCAGTGAGCAGTTCTTC. Looking up the rest from reference TRBV7-9 and TRBJ2-1 gives the full variable domain: DTGVSQNPRHKITKRGQNVTFRCDPISEHNRLYWYRQTLGQGPEFLTYFQNEAQLEKSRLLSDRFSAERPKGSFSTLEIQRTEQGDSAMYLCASSYPGTGFSEQFFGPGTRLTVL.

V and J are TRBV19 and TRBJ1-1; D is possibly TRBD1 (6 bases). The germline V gene has CDR1 LNHDA and CDR2 SQIVND (reference sequence). V was shortened by 6 bases and J by 3 bases, with 20 bases between the two germline ends. This CDR3 is 16 amino acids long. The CDR3 spells CASRTNLQGMYTEAFF. Written as DNA, the CDR3 is TGTGCCAGTAGGACCAACCTTCAGGGGATGTACACTGAAGCTTTCTTT.

The chain combines TRBV11-3 with TRBJ2-2; a weak D match, TRBD2 (5 bases). Germline V gene lookup returns CDR1 SGHNT and CDR2 YENEEA. V was clipped by 6 bases and J by 6 bases, with 11 bases between them. This CDR3 comprises 13 residues. CDR3 in amino acids: CASSRGPAGELFF. As DNA, the CDR3 is TGTGCCAGCAGTCGAGGGCCCGCCGGGGAGCTGTTTTTT. Variable domain in full (rest from reference TRBV11-3 and TRBJ2-2): EAGVVQSPRYKIIEKKQPVAFWCNPISGHNTLYWYLQNLGQGPELLIRYENEEAVDDSQLPKDRFSAERLKGVDSTLKIQPAELGDSAVYLCASSRGPAGELFFGEGSRLTVL.

The chain uses TRBV5-1 and TRBJ1-1, with TRBD1 matching 8 bases. V was pared by 4 bases and J by 1 base, with 6 bases of the junction left unmatched. Germline V gene lookup returns CDR1 SGHRS and CDR2 YFSETQ. This CDR3 is built from 15 residues. The CDR3 sequence is CASSEAGTGNTEAFF. Here the CDR3 DNA reads TGCGCCAGCAGCGAGGCCGGGACAGGGAACACTGAAGCTTTCTTT.

The rearrangement joins TRBV7-3 to TRBJ2-1, with 15 bases lining up with TRBD2. V lost 2 bases to trimming and J lost 9 bases; unmatched junction nucleotides: 5. The germline V gene has CDR1 SGHTA and CDR2 FQGTGA. CDR3 length equals 16 residues. This CDR3 reads CASSLGLAGGRSEQFF. The CDR3 region has the DNA TGTGCCAGCAGCTTAGGACTAGCGGGAGGGCGTAGTGAGCAGTTCTTC.

The genes are TRBV28 and TRBJ2-1; 10 positions match TRBD2. With 4 bases clipped from V and 6 bases from J, the junction kept 9 bases outside the gene matches. CDR3 length: 16 residues. Germline assignment: CDR1 MDHEN and CDR2 SYDVKM. Here the CDR3 DNA reads TGTGCCAGCAGTTCCTCTAGCGGGAGCTCATTCAATGAGCAGTTCTTC. Encoded protein: CASSSSSGSSFNEQFF.

The chain uses TRBV6-1 and TRBJ1-1; D remains ambiguous. The germline V and J ends were trimmed by 3 bases and 3 bases, with 8 bases remaining between them. From germline, CDR1 is MNHNS and CDR2 SASEGT. This CDR3 comprises 13 residues. Here the CDR3 DNA reads TGTGCCAGCAGTGACTTAGAGTACACTGAAGCTTTCTTT. Translation: CASSDLEYTEAFF.

This sequence joins TRBV15 and TRBJ1-1; D possibly corresponds to TRBD1 (6 bases). Trimming cost V 5 bases and J 4 bases, with 17 bases left between them. CDR1 LNHNV and CDR2 YYDKDF come from the germline V gene (reference sequence). The CDR3 length is 15 residues. The chain's CDR3 is CATSRDRNKVTEAFF. The CDR3 region has the DNA TGTGCCACCAGCCGCGACAGGAACAAAGTCACTGAAGCTTTCTTT.

The rearrangement uses TRBV7-3 and TRBJ1-4, with TRBD1 matching 7 bases. The germline V gene encodes CDR1 SGHTA and CDR2 FQGTGA. The CDR3 totals 15 residues. V was clipped by 5 bases and J by 5 bases; unmatched bases: 8. DNA of the CDR3: TGTGCCAGCAGCCTGAAACCGGACAGGAATGAAAAACTGTTTTTT. As protein: CASSLKPDRNEKLFF. Full variable domain (rest looked up from reference TRBV7-3 and TRBJ1-4): GAGVSQTPSNKVTEKGKYVELRCDPISGHTALYWYRQSLGQGPEFLIYFQGTGAADDSGLPNDRFFAVRPEGSVSTLKIQRTERGDSAVYLCASSLKPDRNEKLFFGSGTQLSVL.

This clone appeared once. The chain uses TRBV6-4 and TRBJ1-1; D remains unclear. CDR1 is MRHNA, CDR2 SNTAGT, per germline. The CDR3 is 14 residues long. The V gene lost 7 bases and the J gene lost 4 bases, with 16 bases spanning the gap. In DNA, the CDR3 is TGTGCCAGCAAGGTGGCAGGAGGTTCCACTGAAGCTTTCTTT. It encodes CASKVAGGSTEAFF.

The CDR3 sequence: CASSSQGMGTEAFF. The DNA for the CDR3 is TGTGCCAGCAGCTCACAGGGCATGGGCACTGAAGCTTTCTTT. The chain uses TRBV7-9 and TRBJ1-1, with D possibly being TRBD1 (6 bases). CDR1 SEHNR and CDR2 FQNEAQ come from the germline V gene (reference sequence). The CDR3 consists of 14 residues. The germline V and J ends were trimmed by 4 bases and 4 bases, with 13 bases remaining between them.

This clone was found a few times. CDR3 protein: CSVLGGSIGPAYEQYF. Written as DNA, the CDR3 is TGCAGCGTTCTCGGCGGGAGTATCGGGCCCGCCTACGAGCAGTACTTC. V and J are TRBV29-1 and TRBJ2-7; 7 nucleotides line up with TRBD2. CDR1 is SQVTM and CDR2 is ANQGSEA in the germline V gene. This CDR3 has 16 residues. With 5 bases clipped from V and 2 bases from J, the junction kept 15 bases outside the gene matches.

Comments on this clone: The germline gene is not matched at one end of the junction; a read error may be the cause. The CDR3 nucleotides read TGTGCCAGCAATTTAGCGGCTTCTGGGGCCAACGTCCTGACTTTC. This gives the protein CASNLAASGANVLTF. This chain links TRBV28 with TRBJ2-6; D might be TRBD2 (6 bases). The CDR3 is 15 residues long. Germline V gene lookup returns CDR1 MDHEN and CDR2 SYDVKM.

This chain joins TRBV6-5 and TRBJ2-7; D might be TRBD1 (5 bases). V lost 9 bases and J lost 0, with 15 bases in between. The V gene's germline CDR1 is MNHEY and CDR2 SVGAGI. The CDR3 loop spans 14 amino acids. The CDR3 region is CASALGASSYEQYF. Here the CDR3 DNA reads TGTGCCAGTGCTCTAGGGGCAAGCTCCTACGAGCAGTACTTC.

The gene calls are TRBV19 and TRBJ1-5; D might be TRBD1 (6 bases). Trimming took 6 bases from V and 4 from J, leaving 13 bases between them. CDR3 length: 14 amino acids. Germline V gene data show CDR1 as LNHDA and CDR2 as SQIVND (reference sequence). The CDR3 sequence is CASSQDSNNQPQHF. The CDR3 nucleotides are TGTGCCAGTAGCCAGGACAGTAATAATCAGCCCCAGCATTTT.

V and J are TRBV21-1 and TRBJ1-5; the DNA was not used to check the table's D call, TRBD1. TRBV21-1 is shown as a pseudogene. This CDR3 has 15 residues. CDR3 nucleotides: TGTGCCAGCAGCAAGGACAGGGAGGGCAATCAGCCCCAGCATTTT. It yields the protein CASSKDREGNQPQHF.

This rearrangement joins TRBV5-1 to TRBJ2-7; no firm D call. This CDR3 region has 13 residues. V dropped 1 base and J dropped 7 bases, with 12 bases sitting between them. Germline CDR1 reads SGHRS; CDR2 reads YFSETQ. CDR3 in amino acids: CASSLIPDGEQYF. The CDR3 DNA is TGCGCCAGCAGCTTGATTCCCGACGGGGAGCAGTACTTC.

This chain connects TRBV28 to TRBJ1-1; the D is unclear. The V gene lost 5 bases and the J gene lost 0 bases, with 19 bases spanning the gap. The V gene's germline CDR1 is MDHEN and CDR2 SYDVKM. This CDR3 comprises 17 residues. The DNA for the CDR3 is TGTGCCAGCAGTACCCAACAGAAGTGGCCCCTGAACACTGAAGCTTTCTTT. Encoded protein: CASSTQQKWPLNTEAFF.

The rearrangement joins TRBV18 to TRBJ1-5; 8 positions agree with TRBD1. CDR1 and CDR2 from the germline V gene are KGHSH and LQKENI. With 4 bases clipped from V and 3 bases from J, the junction kept 14 bases outside the gene matches. CDR3 size: 18 residues. As DNA, the CDR3 is TGTGCCAGCTCACACCGGGATAAAAGACAGGGGACCAATCAGCCCCAGCATTTT. This gives the protein CASSHRDKRQGTNQPQHF. The entire variable domain, with the rest obtained from reference TRBV18 and TRBJ1-5, is as follows: NAGVMQNPRHLVRRRGQEARLRCSPMKGHSHVYWYRQLPEEGLKFMVYLQKENIIDESGMPKERFSAEFPKEGPSILRIQQVVRGDSAAYFCASSHRDKRQGTNQPQHFGDGTRLSIL.